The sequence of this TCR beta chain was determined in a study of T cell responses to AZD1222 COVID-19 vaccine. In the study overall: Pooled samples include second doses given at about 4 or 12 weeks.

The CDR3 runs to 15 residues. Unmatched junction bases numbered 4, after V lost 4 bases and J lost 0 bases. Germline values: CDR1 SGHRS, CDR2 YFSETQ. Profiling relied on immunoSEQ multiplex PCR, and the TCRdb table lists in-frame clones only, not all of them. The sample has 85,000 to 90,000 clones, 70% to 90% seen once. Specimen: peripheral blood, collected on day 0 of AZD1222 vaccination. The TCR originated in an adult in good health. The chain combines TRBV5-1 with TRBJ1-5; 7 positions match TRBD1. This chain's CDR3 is CASSPDRDSNQPQHF. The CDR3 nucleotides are TGCGCCAGCAGCCCAGACAGGGATAGCAATCAGCCCCAGCATTTT.